The T cell receptor beta chain described here comes from a study of cytomegalovirus exposure and HLA in healthy donors. Findings and limits, study-wide: Some public TCRs appeared in many individuals, while most sequences were rare.

The V end lost 1 base, the J end lost 9 bases, and 13 bases lay between the germline ends. Germline loops: CDR1 SGHNT, CDR2 YENEEA. The CDR3 consists of 14 residues. Assay: immunoSEQ multiplex PCR; the TCRdb copy retains only in-frame clones and omits some. The table includes some 45,000 clones, nearly 95% detected once. The validation cohort, a group of 90 to 150 subjects, included the donors and was separate from the roughly 600-subject first cohort. A word on this clone: The antigen is unknown.

This chain links TRBV11-3 with TRBJ2-1; D possibly corresponds to TRBD2 (5 bases). This receptor was taken from a woman in her late teens or twenties in good health and CMV-seropositive. The sample consisted of PBMCs. CDR3 in amino acids: CASSLGVTTSEQFF. Here the CDR3 DNA reads TGTGCCAGCAGCTTAGGGGTGACTACATCTGAGCAGTTCTTC.